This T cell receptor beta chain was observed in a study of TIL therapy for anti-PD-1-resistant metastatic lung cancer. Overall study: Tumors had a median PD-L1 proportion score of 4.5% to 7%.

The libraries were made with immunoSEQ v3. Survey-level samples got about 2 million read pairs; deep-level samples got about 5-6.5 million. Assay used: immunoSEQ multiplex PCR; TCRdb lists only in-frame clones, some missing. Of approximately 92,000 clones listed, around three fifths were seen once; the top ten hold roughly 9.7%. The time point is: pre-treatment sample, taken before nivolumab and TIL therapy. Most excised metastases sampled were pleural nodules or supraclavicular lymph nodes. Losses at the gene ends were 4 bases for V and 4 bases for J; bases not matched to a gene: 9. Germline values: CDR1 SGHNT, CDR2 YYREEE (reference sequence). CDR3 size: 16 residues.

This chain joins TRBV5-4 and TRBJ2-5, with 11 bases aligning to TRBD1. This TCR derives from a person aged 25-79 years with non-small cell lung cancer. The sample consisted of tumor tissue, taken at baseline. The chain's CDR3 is CASSRGGQGVRETQYF. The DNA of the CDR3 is TGTGCCAGCAGCCGGGGGGGACAGGGGGTTCGAGAGACCCAGTACTTC.